Below, one TCR beta chain is given with its context. V shed 6 bases and J shed 0 bases, with 8 bases lying between them. CDR1 and CDR2 (germline): SNHLY, FYNNEI. CDR3 length: 14 amino acids. The sample comes from a study of blood T cell repertoires in COVID-19. Overall study: Sites in the United States, Italy and Spain provided acute and convalescent COVID-19 samples. Sources were T cells, B-cell-depleted T cells, or PBMCs; the material itself was cDNA or gDNA.

Source study methods: Reference gene primer amplification in the assay estimated nucleated cell counts. Assay used: immunoSEQ multiplex PCR; TCRdb lists only in-frame clones, some missing. V and J calls and clone size follow that table, whereas D and trimming were derived from the DNA. The profile shows more than 90,000 clones, approximately 85% of them singletons. This TCR was recovered from a human donor in a cohort sampled during active COVID-19. This chain connects TRBV2 to TRBJ2-2, with D possibly TRBD2 on 6 matching bases. The sample taken for sequencing was peripheral blood. The CDR3 loop is CASREGPNTGELFF. In DNA, the CDR3 is TGTGCCAGCAGGGAGGGCCCGAACACCGGGGAGCTGTTTTTT.